These 29 T cell receptor beta chains share one sample of origin, sequenced in a study of T-cell reconstitution after alpha-beta-depleted transplantation in children. Unique molecular identifiers featured in how the TCRbeta library was prepared. Each CDR3 protein gets one entry after TCRdb re-called the PCR reads with MiXCR. The repertoire holds hundreds of thousands of distinct CDR3 sequences, with 10% as singletons. This material consisted of PBMCs, taken before TCRalphabeta/CD19-depleted stem cell transplant. All receptors come from a boy under two years old with acute myeloid leukemia, due to receive a stem cell transplant.

The chain links TRBV9 to TRBJ2-3, with unresolved D. Trimming took off 0 bases at V and 7 bases at J, with 9 bases between the two ends. The CDR3 has 13 amino acids. CDR1 and CDR2 (germline): SGDLS, YYNGEE. Here the CDR3 DNA reads TGTGCCAGCAGCGTAGGCACTGAGAATACGCAGTATTTT. Its translation is CASSVGTENTQYF.

Ten or more counts support this clonotype. The chain has TRBV15 and TRBJ2-3, with 9 bases fitting TRBD2. The germline gives CDR1 LNHNV, CDR2 YYDKDF (reference sequence). V lost 0 bases, J lost 2 bases, and 3 bases stayed unmatched. The CDR3 covers 16 residues. CDR3 amino acids: CATSRDLAGATDTQYF. CDR3 coding DNA: TGTGCCACCAGCAGAGATTTAGCGGGGGCCACAGATACGCAGTATTTT.

This clonotype has only a few counts. The chain recombines TRBV28 with TRBJ1-1; D is ambiguous. V lost 4 bases, J lost 5 bases, and 20 bases lay in between. In germline, CDR1 is MDHEN, CDR2 SYDVKM. The CDR3 loop spans 16 amino acids. The CDR3 region is CASSSPSTGVRTEAFF. The CDR3 region has the DNA TGTGCCAGCAGTTCCCCGTCGACGGGAGTGCGAACTGAAGCTTTCTTT.

This clonotype was observed many times. The V and J genes are TRBV29-1 and TRBJ2-5; 8 bases are a match to TRBD1. The germline CDR1 and CDR2 sequences are SQVTM and ANQGSEA. Trimming removed 7 bases from V and 5 bases from J; junction bases left unmatched: 3. The CDR3 has 11 amino acids. CDR3 loop: CSGRTGETQYF. The CDR3 region has the DNA TGCAGCGGGCGGACAGGGGAGACCCAGTACTTC. The variable domain in full, completed from reference TRBV29-1 and TRBJ2-5, reads SAVISQKPSRDICQRGTSLTIQCQVDSQVTMMFWYRQQPGQSLTLIATANQGSEATYESGFVIDKFPISRPNLTFSTLTVSNMSPEDSSIYLCSGRTGETQYFGPGTRLLVL.

This clonotype was found many times. The rearrangement links TRBV7-2 to TRBJ2-7, with D unclear. The germline V and J ends were trimmed by 0 bases and 7 bases, with 7 bases remaining between them. This CDR3 contains 12 residues. Germline CDR1 and CDR2: SGHTA and FQGNSA. CDR3 nucleotides: TGTGCCAGCAGCTTAGCTCAGTTGGAGCAGTACTTC. This encodes CASSLAQLEQYF.

This clonotype has at least ten counts. The CDR3: CASSQGWDTQYF. In DNA, the CDR3 is TGTGCCAGCAGTCAGGGGTGGGATACGCAGTATTTT. The V call is TRBV7-9, the J call TRBJ2-3, with D possibly TRBD1 on 6 matching bases. Trimming took off 6 bases at V and 6 bases at J, with 10 bases between the two ends. Germline V gene sequence: CDR1 SEHNR, CDR2 FQNEAQ (reference sequence). CDR3 length equals 12 residues.

This clonotype was seen many times. The rearrangement uses TRBV24-1 and TRBJ2-2; 7 nucleotides line up with TRBD1. In germline, CDR1 is KGHDR, CDR2 SFDVKD. Trimming took 1 base from V and 5 from J; bases not matched to a gene: 6. The CDR3 has 16 amino acids. CDR3 sequence reads: CATSDFKGAITGELFF. CDR3 coding DNA: TGTGCCACCAGTGATTTTAAGGGGGCGATAACCGGGGAGCTGTTTTTT.

Many counts were recorded for this clonotype. The chain employs TRBV7-9 and TRBJ2-1, with D possibly TRBD1 on 6 matching bases. The germline V gene has CDR1 SEHNR and CDR2 FQNEAQ (reference sequence). The length of the CDR3 is 15 residues. V lost 1 base to trimming and J lost 8 bases, with 15 bases between them. The CDR3 DNA follows: TGTGCCAGCAGCTTAGGAGGAACAGGGTCCCATGAGCAGTTCTTC. Its translation: CASSLGGTGSHEQFF.

This clonotype occurred a few times. The chain employs TRBV5-1 and TRBJ1-1, with D uncertain. Germline CDR1 is SGHRS and CDR2 is YFSETQ. CDR3 length: 13 amino acids. Trimming left V 0 bases short and J 3 bases short, with 6 bases between. The CDR3 DNA follows: TGCGCCAGCAGCTTGGAGGCAGACACTGAAGCTTTCTTT. It yields the protein CASSLEADTEAFF.

The V gene is TRBV28, the J gene TRBJ2-7; no firm D call. The ends were cut back, 4 bases at V and 1 base at J, with 11 bases in the middle. The V gene's germline CDR1 is MDHEN and CDR2 SYDVKM. The CDR3 spans 14 residues. CDR3 amino acids: CASSYPLGSYEQYF. The CDR3 coding sequence is TGTGCCAGCAGTTATCCCCTAGGATCCTACGAGCAGTACTTC.

This clonotype showed up many times. The chain carries TRBV7-9 and TRBJ2-3; tentatively, D is TRBD1 (5 bases). The CDR3 length is 17 residues. V lost 0 bases to trimming and J lost 5 bases, with 18 bases between them. Germline V gene lookup returns CDR1 SEHNR and CDR2 FQNEAQ (reference sequence). For the CDR3, the DNA is TGTGCCAGCAGCTTAGCTGGGGCTAGGCCCCACAGAGATACGCAGTATTTT. As protein: CASSLAGARPHRDTQYF.

At least ten counts were recorded for this clonotype. The genes are TRBV12-3 or TRBV12-4 and TRBJ2-7, with D possibly being TRBD1 (6 bases). Trimming left V 2 bases short and J 5 bases short, with 7 bases between. This CDR3 region has 12 residues. The CDR3 here is CASSLWDNEQYF. The DNA for the CDR3 is TGTGCCAGCAGTTTATGGGACAACGAGCAGTACTTC.

This chain connects TRBV11-2 to TRBJ2-3; 11 bases fit TRBD1. There are 16 residues in the CDR3. The germline V gene has CDR1 SGHAT and CDR2 FQNNGV. J gave up 5 bases and V 3 bases, and 7 bases lay outside the gene matches. The CDR3 protein is CASSFWRGQGGDTQYF. The CDR3, as DNA: TGTGCCAGCAGCTTTTGGAGGGGACAGGGGGGAGATACGCAGTATTTT.

There are many counts of this clonotype. The V call is TRBV19, the J call TRBJ2-3; D is unclear. Germline V gives CDR1 LNHDA, CDR2 SQIVND (reference sequence). CDR3 length equals 11 residues. The V gene lost 1 base and the J gene lost 4 bases, with 0 bases spanning the gap. The CDR3 DNA sequence: TGTGCCAGTAGTATAGCAGATACGCAGTATTTT. Protein sequence: CASSIADTQYF.

In its sample, this clonotype was seen many times. The J gene is TRBJ2-7, the V gene TRBV5-8, with D uncertain. V lost 2 bases and J lost 2, with 8 bases in between. The CDR3 length is 13 residues. Germline V gene lookup returns CDR1 SGHTS and CDR2 YDEGEE. The CDR3 reads CASSLVTPYEQYF. The DNA of the CDR3 is TGTGCCAGCAGCTTAGTTACCCCCTACGAGCAGTACTTC.

This clonotype is judged medium-sized. The genes are TRBV25-1 and TRBJ1-1, with D maybe TRBD1 (5 bases). Trimming took 1 base from V and 0 from J, leaving 9 bases between them. In germline, CDR1 is MGHDK, CDR2 SYGVNS. The CDR3 loop spans 15 amino acids. In DNA form, the CDR3 reads TGTGCCAGCAGTGAATCCCCGGGGGTGAACACTGAAGCTTTCTTT. Protein product: CASSESPGVNTEAFF. The full variable domain, completed using reference TRBV25-1 and TRBJ1-1, is EADIYQTPRYLVIGTGKKITLECSQTMGHDKMYWYQQDPGMELHLIHYSYGVNSTEKGDLSSESTVSRIRTEHFPLTLESARPSHTSQYLCASSESPGVNTEAFFGQGTRLTVV.

This clonotype was seen many times. V usage is TRBV4-1 and J usage is TRBJ2-5, with D unclear. V lost 4 bases to trimming and J lost 1 base, with 7 bases between them. The CDR3 has 13 amino acids. CDR1 is MGHRA and CDR2 is YSYEKL in the germline V gene. CDR3 coding DNA: TGCGCCAGCAGCCGCAAACGCCAAGAGACCCAGTACTTC. It is translated as CASSRKRQETQYF.

This clonotype has a count of ten or more. V and J are TRBV24-1 and TRBJ2-1; TRBD2 agrees at 9 bases. After removal of 0 bases from V and 5 bases from J, the junction contained 10 bases not matched to a gene. The CDR3 spans 18 residues. Germline lookup yields CDR1 KGHDR and CDR2 SFDVKD. CDR3 loop: CATSDLGGMASGDNEQFF. CDR3 DNA: TGTGCCACCAGTGATTTGGGGGGCATGGCTAGCGGGGACAATGAGCAGTTCTTC.

The CDR3 spells CASSLRTSTYQETQYF. Here the CDR3 DNA reads TGTGCCAGCAGTTTAAGGACTAGCACATACCAAGAGACCCAGTACTTC. The genes are TRBV27 and TRBJ2-5; 8 nucleotides align to TRBD2. The V segment lost 2 bases and the J segment 0 bases; nucleotides outside the gene matches: 5. In germline, CDR1 is MNHEY, CDR2 SMNVEV (reference sequence). This CDR3 comprises 16 residues.

The table lists this clonotype with many counts. The rearrangement links TRBV20-1 to TRBJ2-7; D unresolved. The CDR3 sequence is 13 residues long. The germline V gene encodes CDR1 DFQATT and CDR2 SNEGSKA (reference sequence). The V and J ends lost 0 bases and 4 bases respectively, with 10 bases between them. The CDR3 spells CSARDSGFYEQYF. The CDR3 coding sequence is TGCAGTGCTAGAGATTCAGGCTTTTACGAGCAGTACTTC.

This clonotype was observed many times. The chain uses TRBV5-5 and TRBJ1-1; a weak D match, TRBD1 (5 bases). Trimming pared 0 bases from V and 1 base from J, leaving 16 bases between. This CDR3 is 17 amino acids long. Germline V gene sequence: CDR1 SGHKS, CDR2 YYEKEE (reference sequence). CDR3 loop: CASSLELGTLRNTEAFF. CDR3 DNA sequence: TGTGCCAGCAGCTTGGAGTTAGGGACGCTTAGGAACACTGAAGCTTTCTTT.

Concerning this clonotype itself: A read error is possible here, since a much larger clone lies one base away. The V gene is TRBV4-2, the J gene TRBJ2-3; 9 positions agree with TRBD2. The germline V gene has CDR1 LGHNA and CDR2 YNFKEQ. The V segment lost 0 bases and the J segment 2 bases; nucleotides outside the gene matches: 3. The CDR3 totals 16 residues. The CDR3 DNA reads TGTGCCAGCAGCCAAGATCCTAGCGGGACCACAGATACGCAGTATTTT. Translation: CASSQDPSGTTDTQYF.

In this sample, this clonotype turned up many times. CDR3: CSARPGPDTGELFF. The CDR3 DNA sequence: TGCAGTGCTCGGCCGGGGCCGGACACCGGGGAGCTGTTTTTT. V gene TRBV20-1 combines with J gene TRBJ2-2, with D perhaps assigned TRBD1 or TRBD2 (5 bases each). Germline CDR1 DFQATT, CDR2 SNEGSKA (reference sequence). Trimming took off 5 bases at V and 3 bases at J, with 13 bases between the two ends. The CDR3 is 14 amino acids.

The chain combines TRBV4-2 with TRBJ2-7; D unresolved. There are 16 residues in the CDR3. Trimming removed 0 bases at V and 0 bases at J, with 12 bases between. CDR1 LGHNA and CDR2 YNFKEQ come from the germline V gene. The CDR3 sequence: CASSQDAGLGSYEQYF. CDR3 in DNA: TGTGCCAGCAGCCAAGATGCCGGGCTGGGCTCCTACGAGCAGTACTTC.

This clonotype turned up a few times. V gene TRBV7-9 combines with J gene TRBJ1-2; 9 bases are a match to TRBD1. V dropped 5 bases and J dropped 2; count of bases not matched to a gene: 9. Germline-derived CDR1 and CDR2 are SEHNR and FQNEAQ (reference sequence). The CDR3 extends over 16 amino acids. Written as DNA, the CDR3 is TGTGCCAGCAGCCCCAGGACAGGGGAAGAAAACTATGGCTACACCTTC. It translates to CASSPRTGEENYGYTF.

This clonotype showed up many times. The chain employs TRBV7-9 and TRBJ2-3; D is uncertain. The V gene's germline CDR1 is SEHNR and CDR2 FQNEAQ (reference sequence). This CDR3 spans 14 amino acids. The ends were cut back, 2 bases at V and 1 base at J, with 7 bases in the middle. This CDR3 is CASSLLTGTDTQYF. The CDR3 DNA sequence: TGTGCCAGCAGCTTACTGACGGGCACAGATACGCAGTATTTT.

The chain has TRBV2 and TRBJ2-5; no firm D call. The V end was cut by 6 bases, the J end by 2 bases, with 4 bases between. This CDR3 contains 11 residues. The germline gives CDR1 SNHLY, CDR2 FYNNEI. The CDR3 bases are TGTGCCAGCAGGCCTCAAGAGACCCAGTACTTC. Translation gives CASRPQETQYF.

This clonotype has ten or more counts. J is TRBJ2-5 and V is TRBV12-3 or TRBV12-4, with a tentative D call TRBD1 (6 bases). Between the trimmed V and J ends, which lost 6 bases and 3 bases, there was a span of 8 bases. The CDR3 totals 12 residues. CDR3 amino acids: CASRRQEETQYF. For the CDR3, the DNA is TGTGCCAGCAGACGACAGGAAGAGACCCAGTACTTC.

This clonotype occurred many times. This chain connects TRBV6-1 to TRBJ2-7; 11 bases fit TRBD2. There are 15 residues in the CDR3. Trimming at V came to 4 bases and at J to 2 bases, leaving 4 bases not matched to a gene. Germline V CDR1 and CDR2: MNHNS, SASEGT. The CDR3 nucleotides are TGTGCCAGCAGTGTCACTAGCGGGGGCCCCTACGAGCAGTACTTC. Translating it yields CASSVTSGGPYEQYF.